Below, 22 T cell receptor beta chains from the same sample are listed, as sequenced in a study of post-analysis software for immune sequencing data. Study-level points and caveats: Included in a set of a few TRBV segments more frequent in patients than controls were TRBV5-6, TRBV5-1 and TRBV20-1.

TCR beta cDNA libraries had unique molecular identifiers. TCRdb reprocessed the PCR reads via MiXCR and lists one record per CDR3 protein. The sample carries more than 500,000 distinct CDR3 sequences, approximately 34% recorded once. The antigens these receptors bind are not known. What was sequenced was blood. All receptors derive from a girl aged 2 to 17 with multiple sclerosis.

This sequence joins TRBV18 and TRBJ2-1; D is unclear. CDR3 length equals 11 residues. V lost 1 base and J lost 8, with 3 bases in between. CDR1 KGHSH and CDR2 LQKENI come from the germline V gene. CDR3 nucleotides: TGTGCCAGCTCACCACTCTATGAGCAGTTCTTC. Protein: CASSPLYEQFF.

This clonotype occurred many times. This chain links TRBV5-6 with TRBJ1-2; D remains ambiguous. Trimming took off 0 bases at V and 3 bases at J, with 9 bases between the two ends. Germline CDR1 SGHDT, CDR2 YYEEEE. The CDR3 spans 14 residues. The CDR3 is CASSLGGKHYGYTF. In DNA form, the CDR3 reads TGTGCCAGCAGCTTGGGAGGGAAGCACTATGGCTACACCTTC.

This clonotype was counted between two and nine times. The chain carries TRBV9 and TRBJ1-5; possible D gene TRBD1, 6 bases. Trimming shortened V by 4 bases and J by 3 bases, and 17 bases separated the two germline ends. The germline V gene has CDR1 SGDLS and CDR2 YYNGEE. There are 16 residues in the CDR3. This CDR3 reads CASSLGEGGINQPQHF. The CDR3 DNA is TGTGCCAGCAGCCTGGGAGAGGGGGGCATCAATCAGCCCCAGCATTTT.

The chain joins TRBV4-1 to TRBJ2-7; D is possibly TRBD1 or TRBD2 (7 bases each). The CDR3 length is 14 residues. The V gene's germline CDR1 is MGHRA and CDR2 YSYEKL. The V end was cut by 0 bases, the J end by 6 bases, with 12 bases between. The CDR3 sequence is CASSQDPRGGEQYF. The CDR3 DNA reads as TGCGCCAGCAGCCAAGATCCCAGGGGGGGCGAGCAGTACTTC.

The genes are TRBV10-2 and TRBJ2-3, with TRBD2 as a possible D gene (5 bases). V was trimmed by 5 bases and J by 1 base, leaving 19 bases between them. This CDR3 contains 17 residues. Germline V gene data show CDR1 as WSHSY and CDR2 as SAAADI. The CDR3 loop is CASSLGLLSSRTDTQYF. Written as DNA, the CDR3 is TGCGCCAGCAGTCTCGGACTCCTCTCATCCCGCACAGATACGCAGTATTTT.

This clonotype was counted once. This rearrangement joins TRBV5-5 to TRBJ1-5; 7 bases align to TRBD1. This CDR3 spans 16 amino acids. V lost 0 bases to trimming and J lost 1 base; unmatched junction nucleotides: 4. The germline V gene has CDR1 SGHKS and CDR2 YYEKEE (reference sequence). CDR3 region: CASSLGAGGSNQPQHF. The CDR3 DNA reads as TGTGCCAGCAGCTTGGGTGCAGGGGGAAGCAATCAGCCCCAGCATTTT.

For this clonotype: One junction end does not reproduce the germline sequence, and a read error may be involved. This rearrangement joins TRBV5-6 to TRBJ2-4, with a tentative D call TRBD2 (5 bases). Judging by the DNA end, TRBJ2-5 fits better; the J call may be wrong. Germline V CDR1 and CDR2: SGHDT, YYEEEE. There are 18 residues in the CDR3. The CDR3 sequence is CASSLARLPIRSQETQYF. CDR3 nucleotides: TGCGCCAGCAGCTTGGCCAGACTACCCATACGCAGCCAAGAGACCCAGTACTTC.

The chain recombines TRBV29-1 with TRBJ2-5; TRBD2 aligns across 11 bases. The germline V gene has CDR1 SQVTM and CDR2 ANQGSEA. The CDR3 has 14 residues. With 2 bases clipped from V and 4 bases from J, the junction kept 3 bases outside the gene matches. CDR3 region: CSVEILAGGETQYF. CDR3 in DNA: TGCAGCGTTGAAATCCTAGCGGGGGGAGAGACCCAGTACTTC.

This clonotype appeared a few times. CDR3: CASSTPPYYEQYF. For the CDR3, the DNA is TGTGCCAGCAGTACCCCGCCTTACTACGAGCAGTACTTC. This rearrangement joins TRBV12-3 or TRBV12-4 to TRBJ2-7; D call uncertain. The V end lost 5 bases, the J end lost 3 bases, and 11 bases lay between the germline ends. The length of the CDR3 is 13 residues.

This chain connects TRBV2 to TRBJ2-7, with TRBD1 as a possible D gene (5 bases). V was clipped by 7 bases and J by 6 bases, with 16 bases between them. This CDR3 has 13 residues. Germline loops: CDR1 SNHLY, CDR2 FYNNEI. CDR3 sequence: CASTSGREGEQYF. CDR3 bases: TGTGCCAGCACATCGGGCAGGGAAGGCGAGCAGTACTTC. Full variable domain (outside the CDR3, taken from reference TRBV2 and TRBJ2-7): EPEVTQTPSHQVTQMGQEVILRCVPISNHLYFYWYRQILGQKVEFLVSFYNNEISEKSEIFDDQFSVERPDGSNFTLKIRSTKLEDSAMYFCASTSGREGEQYFGPGTRLTVT.

This clonotype was detected only a few times. This chain joins TRBV6-5 and TRBJ1-1; weak D call: TRBD1 (6 bases). V was pared by 7 bases and J by 4 bases, with 16 bases between. This CDR3 is 14 amino acids long. Germline V lookup: CDR1 MNHEY, CDR2 SVGAGI. DNA of the CDR3: TGTGCCAGCATTAAAGCCAGGGGACGCACTGAAGCTTTCTTT. This encodes CASIKARGRTEAFF.

This clonotype was observed a handful of times. V and J are TRBV3-1 and TRBJ2-1; weak D call: TRBD2 (5 bases). CDR1 is LGHDT, CDR2 YNNKEL, per germline (reference sequence). V shed 4 bases and J shed 6 bases, with 13 bases lying between them. The CDR3 runs 14 residues. CDR3: CASSLRRKPNEQFF. For the CDR3, the DNA is TGTGCCAGCAGCCTCCGGAGGAAGCCCAATGAGCAGTTCTTC.

The chain couples TRBV5-1 to TRBJ1-2; 7 bases line up with TRBD1. The CDR3 has 14 amino acids. The V gene end was trimmed by 0 bases and the J gene end by 4 bases; junction bases not matched to a gene: 3. In germline, CDR1 is SGHRS, CDR2 YFSETQ. The CDR3 is CASSLDGQAYGYTF. Written as DNA, the CDR3 is TGCGCCAGCAGCTTGGATGGACAGGCCTATGGCTACACCTTC.

This clonotype was observed a few times. The chain joins TRBV29-1 to TRBJ1-2; D possibly corresponds to TRBD1 (5 bases). V was trimmed by 5 bases and J by 4 bases, leaving 23 bases between them. Germline values: CDR1 SQVTM, CDR2 ANQGSEA. The CDR3 is made up of 16 amino acids. In nucleotides, the CDR3 is TGCAGCGTTTGGGGGGGGGACGGCACCCCCCTCTATGGCTACACCTTC. Translating it yields CSVWGGDGTPLYGYTF.

In its sample, this clonotype was seen a few times. The CDR3 loop reads CASSLWGGDTDTQYF. CDR3 DNA sequence: TGTGCCAGCAGCTTATGGGGAGGCGACACAGATACGCAGTATTTT. This rearrangement joins TRBV7-9 to TRBJ2-3; maybe TRBD2 (6 bases). The germline V and J ends were trimmed by 2 bases and 2 bases, with 11 bases remaining between them. Per the germline V gene, CDR1 is SEHNR and CDR2 is FQNEAQ (reference sequence). The length of the CDR3 is 15 residues.

The chain links TRBV15 to TRBJ2-7, with D unresolved. Germline V CDR1 and CDR2: LNHNV, YYDKDF (reference sequence). This CDR3 has 17 amino acids. Trimming removed 0 bases at V and 0 bases at J, with 15 bases between. This CDR3 reads CATSRDRSERSSYEQYF. CDR3 nucleotides: TGTGCCACCAGCAGAGATCGCTCAGAAAGGAGCTCCTACGAGCAGTACTTC.

The V and J genes are TRBV7-2 and TRBJ2-5; maybe TRBD1 (6 bases). Germline V gene sequence: CDR1 SGHTA, CDR2 FQGNSA. Trimming shortened V by 5 bases and J by 1 base, and 14 bases separated the two germline ends. CDR3 length equals 15 residues. CDR3: CASSPRTEGQETQYF. CDR3 DNA sequence: TGTGCCAGCAGCCCCAGGACAGAGGGCCAAGAGACCCAGTACTTC.

V usage is TRBV5-1 and J usage is TRBJ1-2; D is ambiguous. The germline V gene has CDR1 SGHRS and CDR2 YFSETQ. The CDR3 extends over 14 amino acids. V was shortened by 4 bases and J by 3 bases, with 13 bases between the two germline ends. The CDR3 is CASSPSTPDYGYTF. DNA for the CDR3: TGCGCCAGCAGCCCATCGACACCCGACTATGGCTACACCTTC.

This clonotype was detected only a few times. The rearrangement uses TRBV7-9 and TRBJ2-3; D gene ambiguous. The CDR3 sequence is 15 residues long. CDR1 and CDR2 (germline): SEHNR, FQNEAQ (reference sequence). The V gene lost 5 bases and the J gene lost 4 bases, with 16 bases spanning the gap. The chain's CDR3 is CASSPLAAGADTQYF. The CDR3 nucleotides read TGTGCCAGCAGCCCACTCGCCGCTGGGGCAGATACGCAGTATTTT.

A remark on this clonotype: The junction and the germline gene differ at one end; a read error may be behind it. The chain carries TRBV15 and TRBJ2-4; a possible D gene is TRBD1 (6 bases). Germline V gene data show CDR1 as LNHNV and CDR2 as YYDKDF (reference sequence). The CDR3 totals 15 residues. CDR3 loop: CATGRDDRWENIQYF. In DNA, the CDR3 is TGTGCCACCGGCAGAGACGACAGGTGGGAAAACATTCAGTACTTC.

V gene TRBV4-2 combines with J gene TRBJ2-3; 10 positions agree with TRBD2. The CDR3 spans 17 residues. The germline gives CDR1 LGHNA, CDR2 YNFKEQ. J lost 0 bases, V lost 0 bases, and 3 bases had no gene match. For the CDR3, the DNA is TGTGCCAGCAGCCAAGACGCTAGCGGGGGTAGCACAGATACGCAGTATTTT. It is translated as CASSQDASGGSTDTQYF.

This clonotype was counted many times. This chain links TRBV20-1 with TRBJ1-6, with D hard to call. This CDR3 spans 14 amino acids. Germline CDR1 reads DFQATT; CDR2 reads SNEGSKA (reference sequence). With 1 base removed from V and 7 bases from J, the gap between germline ends came to 11 bases. The DNA for the CDR3 is TGCAGTGCTAGAGCAAGGCTCCTGAATTCACCCCTCCACTTT. It encodes CSARARLLNSPLHF.